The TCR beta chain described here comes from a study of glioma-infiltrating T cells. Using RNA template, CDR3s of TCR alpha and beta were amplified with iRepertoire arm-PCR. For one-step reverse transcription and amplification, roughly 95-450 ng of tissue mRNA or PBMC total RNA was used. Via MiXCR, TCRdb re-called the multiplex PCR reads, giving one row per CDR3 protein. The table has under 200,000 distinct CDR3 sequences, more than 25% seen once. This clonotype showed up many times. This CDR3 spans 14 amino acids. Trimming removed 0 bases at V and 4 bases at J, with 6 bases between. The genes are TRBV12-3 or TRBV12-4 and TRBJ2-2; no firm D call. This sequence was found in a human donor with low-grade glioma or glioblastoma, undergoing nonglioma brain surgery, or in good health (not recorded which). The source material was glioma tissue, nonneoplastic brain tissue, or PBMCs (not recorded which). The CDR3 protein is CASSLAGSTGELFF. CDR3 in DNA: TGTGCCAGCAGTTTAGCGGGAAGCACCGGGGAGCTGTTTTTT.